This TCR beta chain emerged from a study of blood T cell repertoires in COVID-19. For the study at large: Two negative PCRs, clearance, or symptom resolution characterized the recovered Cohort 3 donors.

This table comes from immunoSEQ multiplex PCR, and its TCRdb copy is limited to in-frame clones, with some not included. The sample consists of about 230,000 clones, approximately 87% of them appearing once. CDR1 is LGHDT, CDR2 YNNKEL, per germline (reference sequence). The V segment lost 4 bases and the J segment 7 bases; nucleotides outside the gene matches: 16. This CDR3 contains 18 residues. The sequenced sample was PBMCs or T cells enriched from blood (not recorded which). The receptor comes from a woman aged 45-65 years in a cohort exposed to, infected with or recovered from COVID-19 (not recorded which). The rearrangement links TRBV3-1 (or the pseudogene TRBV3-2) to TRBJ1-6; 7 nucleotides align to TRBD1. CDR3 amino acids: CASSPSPPRDSLNSPLHF. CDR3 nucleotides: TGTGCCAGCAGCCCGAGCCCGCCGAGGGACAGCCTGAATTCACCCCTCCACTTT.